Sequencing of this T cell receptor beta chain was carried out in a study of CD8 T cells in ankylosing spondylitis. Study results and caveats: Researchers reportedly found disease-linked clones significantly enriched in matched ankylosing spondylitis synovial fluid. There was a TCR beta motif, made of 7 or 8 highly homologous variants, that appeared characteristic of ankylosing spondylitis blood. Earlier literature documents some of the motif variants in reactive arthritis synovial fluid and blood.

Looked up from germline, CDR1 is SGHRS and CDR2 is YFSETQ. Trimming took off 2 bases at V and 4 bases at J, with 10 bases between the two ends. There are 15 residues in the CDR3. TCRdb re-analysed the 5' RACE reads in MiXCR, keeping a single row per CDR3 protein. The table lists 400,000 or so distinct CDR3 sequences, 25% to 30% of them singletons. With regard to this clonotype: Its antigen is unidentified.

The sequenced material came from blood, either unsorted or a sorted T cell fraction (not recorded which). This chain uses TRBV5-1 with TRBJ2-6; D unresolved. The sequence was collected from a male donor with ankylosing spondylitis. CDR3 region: CASSLIPDGANVLTF. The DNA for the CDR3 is TGCGCCAGCAGCTTAATCCCCGACGGGGCCAACGTCCTGACTTTC. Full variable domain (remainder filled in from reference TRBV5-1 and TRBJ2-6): KAGVTQTPRYLIKTRGQQVTLSCSPISGHRSVSWYQQTPGQGLQFLFEYFSETQRNKGNFPGRFSGRQFSNSRSEMNVSTLELGDSALYLCASSLIPDGANVLTFGAGSRLTVL.